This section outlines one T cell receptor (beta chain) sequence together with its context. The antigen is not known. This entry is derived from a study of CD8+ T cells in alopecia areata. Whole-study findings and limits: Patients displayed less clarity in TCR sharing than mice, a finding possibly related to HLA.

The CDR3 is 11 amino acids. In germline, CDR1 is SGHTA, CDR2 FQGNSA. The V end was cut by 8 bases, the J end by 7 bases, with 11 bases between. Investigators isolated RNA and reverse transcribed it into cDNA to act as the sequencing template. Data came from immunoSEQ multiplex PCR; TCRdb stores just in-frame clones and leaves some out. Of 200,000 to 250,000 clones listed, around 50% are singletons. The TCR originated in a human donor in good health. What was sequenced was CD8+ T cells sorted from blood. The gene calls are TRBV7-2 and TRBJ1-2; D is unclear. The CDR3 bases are TGTGCCAGCTTTCCTACCGGTGGCTACACCTTC. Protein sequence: CASFPTGGYTF.